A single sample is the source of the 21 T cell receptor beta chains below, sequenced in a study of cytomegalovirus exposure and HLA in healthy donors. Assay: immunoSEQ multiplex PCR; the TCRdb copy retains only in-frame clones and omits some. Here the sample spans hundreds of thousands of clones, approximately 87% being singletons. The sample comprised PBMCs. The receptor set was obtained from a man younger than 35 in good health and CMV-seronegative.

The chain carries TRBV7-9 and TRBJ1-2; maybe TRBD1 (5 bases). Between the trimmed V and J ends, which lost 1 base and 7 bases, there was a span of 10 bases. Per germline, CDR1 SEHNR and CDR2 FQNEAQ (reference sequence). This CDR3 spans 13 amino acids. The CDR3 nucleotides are TGTGCCAGCAGCTTAGTCCGACAGCTTGGCTACACCTTC. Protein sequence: CASSLVRQLGYTF.

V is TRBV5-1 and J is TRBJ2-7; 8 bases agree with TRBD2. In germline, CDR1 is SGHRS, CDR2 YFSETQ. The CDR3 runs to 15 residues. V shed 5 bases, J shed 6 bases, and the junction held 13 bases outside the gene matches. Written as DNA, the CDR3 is TGCGCCAGCAGGGGGGTACCGGGACTAGGAAGCGAGCAGTACTTC. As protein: CASRGVPGLGSEQYF.

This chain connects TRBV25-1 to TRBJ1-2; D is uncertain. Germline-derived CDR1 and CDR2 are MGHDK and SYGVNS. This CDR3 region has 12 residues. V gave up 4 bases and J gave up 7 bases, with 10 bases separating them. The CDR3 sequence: CASSGGRGGYTF. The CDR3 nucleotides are TGTGCCAGCAGTGGGGGTCGGGGTGGCTACACCTTC.

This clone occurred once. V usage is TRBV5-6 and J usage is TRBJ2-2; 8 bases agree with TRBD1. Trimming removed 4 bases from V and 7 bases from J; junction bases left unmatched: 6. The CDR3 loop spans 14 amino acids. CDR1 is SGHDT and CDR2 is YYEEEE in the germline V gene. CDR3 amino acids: CASSVGQGNGELFF. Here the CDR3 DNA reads TGTGCCAGCAGCGTAGGACAGGGCAACGGGGAGCTGTTTTTT.

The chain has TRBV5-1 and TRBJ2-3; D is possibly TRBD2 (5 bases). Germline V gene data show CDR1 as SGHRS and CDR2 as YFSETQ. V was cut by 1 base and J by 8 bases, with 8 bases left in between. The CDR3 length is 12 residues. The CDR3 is CASSLREGTQYF. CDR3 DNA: TGCGCCAGCAGCTTGCGTGAGGGTACGCAGTATTTT. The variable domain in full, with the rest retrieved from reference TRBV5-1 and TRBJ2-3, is KAGVTQTPRYLIKTRGQQVTLSCSPISGHRSVSWYQQTPGQGLQFLFEYFSETQRNKGNFPGRFSGRQFSNSRSEMNVSTLELGDSALYLCASSLREGTQYFGPGTRLTVL.

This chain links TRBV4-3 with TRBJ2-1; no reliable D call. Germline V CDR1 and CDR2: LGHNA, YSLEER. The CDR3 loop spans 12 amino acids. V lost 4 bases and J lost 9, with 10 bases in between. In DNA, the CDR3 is TGCGCCAGCAGCCTAGTCTGGAGTGAGCAGTTCTTC. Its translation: CASSLVWSEQFF.

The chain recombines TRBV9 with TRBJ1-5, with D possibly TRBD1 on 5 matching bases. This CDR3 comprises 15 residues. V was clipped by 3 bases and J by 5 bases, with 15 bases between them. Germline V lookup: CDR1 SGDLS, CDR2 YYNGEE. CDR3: CASSASTKGDQPQHF. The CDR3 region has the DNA TGTGCCAGCAGCGCAAGTACAAAAGGGGATCAGCCCCAGCATTTT.

The CDR3 DNA reads TGTGCCAGCAGCCGCTCAGAGGGAAATAGCAATCAGCCCCAGCATTTT. Its protein is CASSRSEGNSNQPQHF. This chain links TRBV6-6 with TRBJ1-5; D is unresolved. Between the trimmed V and J ends, which lost 6 bases and 0 bases, there was a span of 15 bases. The CDR3 totals 16 residues. Germline CDR1 reads MNHNY; CDR2 reads SVGAGI (reference sequence).

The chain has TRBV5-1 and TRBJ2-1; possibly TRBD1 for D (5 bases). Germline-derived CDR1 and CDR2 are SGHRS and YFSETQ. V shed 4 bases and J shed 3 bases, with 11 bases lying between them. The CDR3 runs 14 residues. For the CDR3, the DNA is TGCGCCAGCAGCCCCGGGCAGGGCTACAATGAGCAGTTCTTC. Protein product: CASSPGQGYNEQFF.

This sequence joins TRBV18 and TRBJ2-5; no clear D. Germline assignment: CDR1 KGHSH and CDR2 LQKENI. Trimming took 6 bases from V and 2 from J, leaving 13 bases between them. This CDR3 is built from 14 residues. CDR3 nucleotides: TGTGCCAGCTCTCTGCTCTCAGGTCAAGAGACCCAGTACTTC. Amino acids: CASSLLSGQETQYF. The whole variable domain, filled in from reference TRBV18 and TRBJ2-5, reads NAGVMQNPRHLVRRRGQEARLRCSPMKGHSHVYWYRQLPEEGLKFMVYLQKENIIDESGMPKERFSAEFPKEGPSILRIQQVVRGDSAAYFCASSLLSGQETQYFGPGTRLLVL.

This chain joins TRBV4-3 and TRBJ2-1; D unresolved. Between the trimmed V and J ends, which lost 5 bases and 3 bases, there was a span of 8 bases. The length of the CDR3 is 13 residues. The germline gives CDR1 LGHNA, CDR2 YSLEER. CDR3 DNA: TGCGCCAGCAGCGGCAGTTTCTACAATGAGCAGTTCTTC. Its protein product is CASSGSFYNEQFF.

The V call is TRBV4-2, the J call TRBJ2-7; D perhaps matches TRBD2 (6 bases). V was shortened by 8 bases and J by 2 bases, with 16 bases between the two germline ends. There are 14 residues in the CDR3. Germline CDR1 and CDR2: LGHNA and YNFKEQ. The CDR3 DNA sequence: TGTGCCAGCTCCCCGGGACTCCTGACCTACGAGCAGTACTTC. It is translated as CASSPGLLTYEQYF.

The CDR3 loop reads CASSERQVRNQPQHF. As DNA, the CDR3 is TGCGCCAGCAGCGAACGACAGGTCCGCAATCAGCCCCAGCATTTT. The rearrangement uses TRBV5-1 and TRBJ1-5; tentative D call: TRBD1 (6 bases). This CDR3 comprises 15 residues. V was pared by 4 bases and J by 2 bases, with 13 bases between. In germline, CDR1 is SGHRS, CDR2 YFSETQ.

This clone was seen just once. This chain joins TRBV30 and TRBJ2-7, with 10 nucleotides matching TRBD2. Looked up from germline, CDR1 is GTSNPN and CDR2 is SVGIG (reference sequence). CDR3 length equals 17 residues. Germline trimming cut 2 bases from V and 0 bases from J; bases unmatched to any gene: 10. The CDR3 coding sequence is TGTGCCTGGAGTAGGTTAGCGGGAGGCTCATACTCCTACGAGCAGTACTTC. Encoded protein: CAWSRLAGGSYSYEQYF.

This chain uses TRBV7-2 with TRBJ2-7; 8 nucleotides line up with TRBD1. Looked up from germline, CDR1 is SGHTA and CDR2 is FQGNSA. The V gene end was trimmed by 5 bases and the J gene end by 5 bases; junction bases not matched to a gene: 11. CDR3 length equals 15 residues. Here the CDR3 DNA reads TGTGCCAGCAGCCCCGCCGGGACAGGTAGCGACGAGCAGTACTTC. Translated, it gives CASSPAGTGSDEQYF.

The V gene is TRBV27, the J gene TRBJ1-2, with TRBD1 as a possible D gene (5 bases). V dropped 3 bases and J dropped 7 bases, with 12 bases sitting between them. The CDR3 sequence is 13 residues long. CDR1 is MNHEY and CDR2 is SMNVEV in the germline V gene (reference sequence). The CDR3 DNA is TGTGCCAGCAGTTTTAAAGGGAGGGGTGGCTACACCTTC. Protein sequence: CASSFKGRGGYTF.

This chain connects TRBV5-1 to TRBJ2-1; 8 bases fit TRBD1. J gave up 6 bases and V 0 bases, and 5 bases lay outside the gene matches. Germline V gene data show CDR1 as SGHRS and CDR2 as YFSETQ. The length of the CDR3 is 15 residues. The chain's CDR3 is CASSLANTGGNEQFF. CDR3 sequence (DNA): TGCGCCAGCAGCTTGGCCAACACAGGGGGCAATGAGCAGTTCTTC.

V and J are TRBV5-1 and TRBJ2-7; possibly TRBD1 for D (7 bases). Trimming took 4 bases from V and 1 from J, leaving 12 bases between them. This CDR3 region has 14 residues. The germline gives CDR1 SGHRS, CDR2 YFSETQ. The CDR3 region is CASSKEGASYEQYF. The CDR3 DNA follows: TGCGCCAGCAGCAAGGAGGGGGCTTCCTACGAGCAGTACTTC.

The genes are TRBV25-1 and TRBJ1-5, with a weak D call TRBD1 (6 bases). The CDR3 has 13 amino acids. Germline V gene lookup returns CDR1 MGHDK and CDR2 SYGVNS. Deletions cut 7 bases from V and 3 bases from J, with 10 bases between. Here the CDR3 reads CASKGQTNQPQHF. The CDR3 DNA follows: TGTGCCAGCAAAGGACAGACCAATCAGCCCCAGCATTTT.

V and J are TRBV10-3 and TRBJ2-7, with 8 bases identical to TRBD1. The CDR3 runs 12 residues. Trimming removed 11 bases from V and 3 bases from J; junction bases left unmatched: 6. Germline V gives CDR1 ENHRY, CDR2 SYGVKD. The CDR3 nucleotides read TGTGCCGCAACCGGGACAGGCTACGAGCAGTACTTC. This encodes CAATGTGYEQYF.

The CDR3 is CACPSGEGAQYF. In DNA form, the CDR3 reads TGTGCCTGTCCAAGCGGGGAAGGTGCGCAGTACTTC. The rearrangement uses TRBV30 and TRBJ2-7; 7 bases match TRBD2. Trimming cost V 6 bases and J 9 bases; bases outside gene matches: 11. Germline CDR1 and CDR2: GTSNPN and SVGIG (reference sequence). The CDR3 length is 12 residues.